This T cell receptor beta chain was retrieved from a study of persistence of HIV-infected CD4 T cells (dated by TCRdb to 2020 to 2021). Background for the entire study: The study isolated CMV- and HIV-1 Gag-responding CD4+ T cells from ART-treated individuals to examine antigen-driven clonal expansion of HIV-1-infected cells. Apart from a couple of participants who underwent leukapheresis at a single time point, peripheral blood samples of up to roughly 180 mL were collected from participants at multiple time points. For the TCR cluster analysis across participants, 8 or 9 participants were included for CMV and about 7 participants for Gag. Proviral sequencing was used to assess clonality among infected cells, whereas TCRbeta sequencing gauged the clonality of all cells within each sorted population. Participants had been on suppressive ART for a median of roughly 8 years.

CDR1 is given as MNHEY and CDR2 as SMNVEV, both from the germline V gene (reference sequence). The CDR3 runs 12 amino acids, cysteine and phenylalanine included. The only DNA kept is the CDR3, 36 bases in frame from the first base. A distance of 6 bases separates the germline ends of V and J, which lose 2 bases and 8 bases respectively. In the case of this clone: Its cognate antigen has yet to be identified. Per-nucleotide qualities are absent, and no much larger clonotype sits a single base away.

What the authors observed across the whole study: Only a small number of individuals took part in the study, and only a limited range of antigens was tested. Within the same sorted populations, TCR oligoclonality correlated with proviral oligoclonality. TCRbeta richness in CMV- and Gag-responding cells was significantly lower than in anti-CD3/anti-CD28-responding cells; CMV-responding cells had higher oligoclonality than CD3/CD28-stimulated and Gag-responding cells. Bulk TCR analyses could not be restricted to the rare CMV-responding cells that actually carried HIV-1 proviruses. Antigen-responding cells were enriched for degenerate expanded CDR3beta sequences, which suggests convergent selection of CD4+ responses to CMV and Gag.

TCRbeta repertoires were sequenced from genomic DNA with the immunoSEQ hsTCRB assay version 4 in survey mode. For TCRbeta sequencing, genomic DNA was diluted to 8 to 10 ng/uL, with up to 1 ug used per sample. As for the authors' bioinformatics: Analysis of the TCRbeta data was done in ImmunoSeq Analyzer 3.0, and diversity was computed on productive nucleotide rearrangements. Using the Immunarch R package, lower-bound TCR diversity was estimated with the improved Chao index and clonality was estimated with the Gini coefficient. Different nucleotide rearrangements encoding the same CDR3beta amino acid sequence were treated as distinct clonotypes. Differential abundance analysis found TCRbeta sequences that were significantly enriched in antigen-responding cells compared with anti-CD3/anti-CD28-activated cells. GLIPH2 clustered TCRs by predicted peptide-MHC specificity, both within individual participants and across merged participant data sets. Imported from immuneACCESS, the table was reduced by TCRdb to in-frame sequences with V and J called. These copies leave out some clones; in studies compared against another copy, an unresolved V gene accounts for under half, and the cause of the remainder is not known. That table gives V, J and clone size, and the DNA gave D and trimming. A total of 30,000 to 45,000 clones appear in this sample, 75% to 90% of them only once. The ten largest account for approximately 1.6% of the sample.

The sample's treatment or condition label, in plain terms: suppressive antiretroviral therapy. Lysates of CMV-infected fibroblasts at about 10 ug/mL were used to stimulate the cells. Memory CD4+ T cells that did not respond, being CD40L-negative, CD69-negative and CD45RO-high, were sorted as memory populations depleted of antigen-responding cells. HIV-1-infected adults in whom suppressive ART had been started during chronic infection were enrolled as participants. For at least 4 years, participants had undetectable plasma HIV-1 RNA, below 50 copies/mL. To be included, participants needed a CD4+ T cell count above 400 cells/uL and a positive CMV serology. Before stimulation, PBMCs were isolated using density centrifugation and depleted of CD8+ T cells. Stimulation of CD8-depleted PBMCs was carried out for approximately 17 hours with anti-CD28/CD49d costimulation, CD40-blocking antibody and enfuvirtide, to prevent new infections. Cell sorting was performed on a Beckman Coulter MoFlo Legacy or XDP sorter, and dead cells were excluded with propidium iodide. The QIAamp DNA Mini Kit was used for genomic DNA extraction from samples above one million cells, and the Quick-DNA Microprep Kit was used otherwise.

The sequencing used CD4+ T cells sorted from PBMCs after approximately 19-hour stimulation, collected from a patient who received antiretroviral therapy. The meaning of the sample's cell subset or site label: CD40L-CD69- CD45RO-high memory CD4 T cells not responding to CMV lysate. The chain is assembled from TRBV27 and TRBJ2-2, with the identity of the D gene unclear. The sequence came from an adult man with HIV who was CMV-seropositive. Read as DNA, the sequence is TGTGCCAGCAGTTTACCAGGAGGGGAGCTGTTTTTT. The encoded protein is CASSLPGGELFF.